A selection of T cell receptor beta chains follows, all from one sample in a study of TIL therapy for anti-PD-1-resistant metastatic lung cancer. Profiled with immunoSEQ multiplex PCR; TCRdb holds only in-frame clones, not every one. The table shows tens of thousands of clones, with just over 70% occurring only once. Sequencing was performed on tumor tissue, taken at baseline. These receptor sequences come from a person between 30 and 79 years old with non-small cell lung cancer. Both conserved end residues are part of each CDR3. The D gene is left open where the match is weak. The size of a clone is reported for some rows only, either as once, few or many, or as a class for expanded clones.

clone_size	d_call	v_call	j_call	cdr3_nt	cdr3_aa
.	TRBD1	TRBV10-1	TRBJ2-5	TGCGCCAGCAGTGAGGCAGGGGGCCTCCAAGAGACCCAGTACTTC	CASSEAGGLQETQYF
few	.	TRBV6-5	TRBJ1-3	TGTGCCAGCAGTTACTCCCGGCTCGCAGGAAACACCATATATTTT	CASSYSRLAGNTIYF
.	TRBD2	TRBV6-1	TRBJ2-7	TGTGCCAGCAGTGAAGGGGGAGGGGCACTCGGGCGGCAGTACTTC	CASSEGGGALGRQYF
.	.	TRBV4-1	TRBJ2-7	TGCGCCAGCAGCCAAGGCCTCGGGGGATCCGAGCAGTACTTC	CASSQGLGGSEQYF
few	.	TRBV18	TRBJ1-1	TGTGCCAGCTCACCAATCGAGACAGGATCCTCAGAAGCTTTCTTT	CASSPIETGSSEAFF
.	.	TRBV7-9	TRBJ1-1	TGTGCCAGCAGCCTTGACAGAGAAGCTTTCTTT	CASSLDREAFF
.	.	TRBV14	TRBJ1-2	TGTGCCAGCAGCCGCGGACACGGCCAGGATGGCTACACCTTC	CASSRGHGQDGYTF
.	TRBD1	TRBV6-4	TRBJ1-2	TGTGCCAGCAGTGCGACAGGGTCCTATGGCTACACCTTC	CASSATGSYGYTF
once	.	TRBV19	TRBJ1-2	TGTGCCAGTAGTATGTCCGCCCGCCAGGCGGCCTATGGCTACACCTTC	CASSMSARQAAYGYTF
.	.	TRBV2	TRBJ1-1	TGTGCCAGCAGTAGGGACGGGGAAGCTTTCTTT	CASSRDGEAFF
.	.	TRBV9	TRBJ2-2	TGTGCCAGCAGCGTAGTGGGCCAGGGTTCGGCCCGGGAGCTGTTTTTT	CASSVVGQGSARELFF
once	TRBD1	TRBV6-6	TRBJ1-1	TGTGCCAGCACTAGAAAACAGGGGGCCGTCACTGAAGCTTTCTTT	CASTRKQGAVTEAFF
.	.	TRBV5-1	TRBJ2-2	TGCGCCAGCCGGGATACAGGGCGGAACGGGGAGCTGTTTTTT	CASRDTGRNGELFF
.	.	TRBV4-1	TRBJ2-7	TGCGCCAGCAGCCAAGAAGGACTGGCCTACGAGCAGTACTTC	CASSQEGLAYEQYF
.	.	TRBV7-7	TRBJ2-1	TGTGCCAGCAGCTTAAGTCCCAGCGGACACAATGAGCAGTTCTTC	CASSLSPSGHNEQFF
.	.	TRBV14	TRBJ1-4	TGTGCCAGCAGCCCAAGCGTAAGGAATTACAACGAAAAACTGTTTTTT	CASSPSVRNYNEKLFF
.	TRBD1	TRBV4-1	TRBJ1-2	TGCGCCAGCAGCCAGGCCGACAGGGTCTCCAACTATGGCTACACCTTC	CASSQADRVSNYGYTF
.	TRBD2	TRBV28	TRBJ2-5	TGTGCCAGCAGGGTAGCGGGAGAGTGGGAGACCCAGTACTTC	CASRVAGEWETQYF
.	.	TRBV5-1	TRBJ1-5	TGCGCCAGCAGCTTGTCAGACCCCGGCAATCAGCCCCAGCATTTT	CASSLSDPGNQPQHF
.	.	TRBV7-7	TRBJ2-5	TGTGCCAGCAGCTTATTGGGGAATAAGGGGGAGGCCCAGTACTTC	CASSLLGNKGEAQYF